The 28 T cell receptor beta chains given below trace back to one sample, sequenced in a study of PD-1 blockade in classical Hodgkin lymphoma. Clones were sequenced by immunoSEQ multiplex PCR, and TCRdb holds only the in-frame ones, with some missing. The table shows 15,000 to 20,000 clones, with about 85% occurring only once. All patients experienced relapse after autologous stem cell transplantation, and brentuximab vedotin exposure was variable. Magnetic negative selection served to purify CD4+ T cells out of PBMCs that had been thawed. Sequenced material: CD4+ T cells from blood, taken at baseline. The receptors derive from a human donor with classical Hodgkin lymphoma.

This chain uses TRBV27 with TRBJ2-5; TRBD1 matches 9 bases. Germline V gives CDR1 MNHEY, CDR2 SMNVEV (reference sequence). The CDR3 loop spans 16 amino acids. Losses at the gene ends were 8 bases for V and 2 bases for J; bases not matched to a gene: 12. The CDR3 sequence: CASPRPADRGQETQYF. DNA of the CDR3: TGTGCCAGCCCACGACCTGCGGACAGGGGACAAGAGACCCAGTACTTC.

The V gene is TRBV5-1, the J gene TRBJ1-2; D might be TRBD1 (5 bases). The CDR3 totals 13 residues. Germline V gene lookup returns CDR1 SGHRS and CDR2 YFSETQ. Trimming cost V 2 bases and J 4 bases, with 9 bases left between them. CDR3 in DNA: TGCGCCAGCAGCTTAGGTAGGGGCTATGGCTACACCTTC. As protein: CASSLGRGYGYTF.

The chain uses TRBV18 and TRBJ2-2, with D maybe TRBD2 (5 bases). With 0 bases removed from V and 9 bases from J, the gap between germline ends came to 14 bases. Germline values: CDR1 KGHSH, CDR2 LQKENI. The CDR3 totals 15 residues. CDR3 amino acids: CASSPPRSGGRELFF. CDR3 in DNA: TGTGCCAGCTCACCACCGAGATCAGGAGGCAGGGAGCTGTTTTTT.

This clone occurred a few times. CDR3 coding DNA: TGTGCCAGCAGCCCAGCGGCCCCCTTAAGGGAGCAGTACTTC. This translates into CASSPAAPLREQYF. The gene calls are TRBV7-2 and TRBJ2-7; D perhaps matches TRBD2 (5 bases). Trimming removed 5 bases at V and 7 bases at J, with 18 bases between. Looked up from germline, CDR1 is SGHTA and CDR2 is FQGNSA. The CDR3 has 14 amino acids.

The rearrangement uses TRBV6-5 and TRBJ1-2, with no clear D. The CDR3 loop spans 15 amino acids. Trimming removed 6 bases from V and 5 bases from J, with 19 bases in between. Germline V gene lookup returns CDR1 MNHEY and CDR2 SVGAGI. Here the CDR3 reads CASSTRTLTGYGYTF. The CDR3 coding sequence is TGTGCCAGCAGCACTCGGACCTTAACGGGGTATGGCTACACCTTC.

This clone came up a few times. The chain links TRBV7-9 to TRBJ1-2; D gene unclear. The CDR3 length is 10 residues. CDR1 SEHNR and CDR2 FQNEAQ come from the germline V gene (reference sequence). Trimming cost V 2 bases and J 8 bases, with 3 bases left between them. The CDR3, as DNA: TGTGCCAGCAGCTTAATGGGCTACACCTTC. The encoded protein is CASSLMGYTF.

This sequence joins TRBV15 and TRBJ1-2; TRBD1 is a possible D gene (5 bases). This CDR3 has 15 residues. Deletions cut 1 base from V and 4 bases from J, with 13 bases between. CDR1 and CDR2 from the germline V gene are LNHNV and YYDKDF (reference sequence). The CDR3 DNA sequence: TGTGCCACCAGCAGAGTCGGGGCTTCGGGCTATGGCTACACCTTC. Its protein product is CATSRVGASGYGYTF. The full variable domain, its missing parts supplied by reference TRBV15 and TRBJ1-2, is DAMVIQNPRYQVTQFGKPVTLSCSQTLNHNVMYWYQQKSSQAPKLLFHYYDKDFNNEADTPDNFQSRRPNTSFCFLDIRSPGLGDTAMYLCATSRVGASGYGYTFGSGTRLTVV.

The chain uses TRBV10-3 and TRBJ2-5, with 9 nucleotides matching TRBD1. Germline V gives CDR1 ENHRY, CDR2 SYGVKD. The CDR3 consists of 14 residues. V lost 5 bases and J lost 2; bases outside the gene matches: 3. Written as DNA, the CDR3 is TGTGCCATCAGTCCCGGGACAGGGCAAGAGACCCAGTACTTC. This codes for CAISPGTGQETQYF.

This clone has just one count. The chain is built from TRBV28 and TRBJ1-1; 7 bases agree with TRBD1. The germline V gene encodes CDR1 MDHEN and CDR2 SYDVKM. The CDR3 contains 17 residues. V was pared by 3 bases and J by 0 bases, with 10 bases of the junction left unmatched. CDR3 nucleotide sequence: TGTGCCAGCAGTTTTTCCGCGACAGGGATCATGAACACTGAAGCTTTCTTT. Translation: CASSFSATGIMNTEAFF.

V and J are TRBV7-3 and TRBJ2-2, with 8 bases matching TRBD2. With 6 bases clipped from V and 2 bases from J, the junction kept 2 bases outside the gene matches. CDR3 length equals 14 residues. Germline V gene data show CDR1 as SGHTA and CDR2 as FQGTGA. CDR3 in amino acids: CASRAGVNTGELFF. The DNA of the CDR3 is TGTGCCAGCAGAGCGGGGGTAAACACCGGGGAGCTGTTTTTT. Using reference TRBV7-3 and TRBJ2-2 for the parts outside the CDR3, the full variable domain is GAGVSQTPSNKVTEKGKYVELRCDPISGHTALYWYRQSLGQGPEFLIYFQGTGAADDSGLPNDRFFAVRPEGSVSTLKIQRTERGDSAVYLCASRAGVNTGELFFGEGSRLTVL.

The CDR3 loop is CASSYSQGNNQPQHF. The CDR3 DNA sequence: TGTGCCAGCAGTTACTCACAGGGGAACAATCAGCCCCAGCATTTT. V is TRBV6-5 and J is TRBJ1-5, with 7 bases fitting TRBD1. Germline CDR1 reads MNHEY; CDR2 reads SVGAGI. The junction had 2 bases not matched to a gene; V was cut back by 0 bases and J by 3 bases. The CDR3 sequence is 15 residues long.

The chain carries TRBV9 and TRBJ2-1; possibly TRBD2 for D (5 bases). The V end was cut by 0 bases, the J end by 6 bases, with 13 bases between. CDR3 length: 15 amino acids. Germline V lookup: CDR1 SGDLS, CDR2 YYNGEE. Here the CDR3 DNA reads TGTGCCAGCAGCGTAGAAGCGGAGTGGGGCAATGAGCAGTTCTTC. Protein sequence: CASSVEAEWGNEQFF.

This clone was picked up a small number of times. The chain employs TRBV5-1 and TRBJ2-7, with D perhaps given as TRBD1 or TRBD2 (6 bases each). The CDR3 runs 13 residues. V was pared by 5 bases and J by 7 bases, with 16 bases between. Per germline, CDR1 SGHRS and CDR2 YFSETQ. CDR3 coding DNA: TGCGCCAGCAGTCGGGGGCCGTCTTGGGAGCAGTACTTC. It encodes CASSRGPSWEQYF.

The V call is TRBV6-6, the J call TRBJ1-1; D call uncertain. V lost 0 bases and J lost 2, with 7 bases in between. The length of the CDR3 is 14 residues. The germline gives CDR1 MNHNY, CDR2 SVGAGI (reference sequence). The CDR3 spells CASSYSMANTEAFF. The CDR3 DNA follows: TGTGCCAGCAGTTACTCCATGGCTAACACTGAAGCTTTCTTT.

The J gene is TRBJ1-4, the V gene TRBV6-5; D may be TRBD1 (6 bases). This CDR3 has 14 amino acids. Trimming removed 6 bases at V and 7 bases at J, with 15 bases between. Per the germline V gene, CDR1 is MNHEY and CDR2 is SVGAGI. The CDR3 DNA follows: TGTGCCAGCAGGGGGCAGGGGCCTGGTGAAAAACTGTTTTTT. It encodes CASRGQGPGEKLFF.

The gene calls are TRBV19 and TRBJ2-1; 7 nucleotides agree with TRBD2. CDR1 and CDR2 (germline): LNHDA, SQIVND (reference sequence). The V gene end was trimmed by 6 bases and the J gene end by 7 bases; junction bases not matched to a gene: 6. This CDR3 is built from 13 residues. In nucleotides, the CDR3 is TGTGCCAGTAGGCGGGAGTTCCTAAATGAGCAGTTCTTC. Its protein is CASRREFLNEQFF.

This clone was seen only once. CDR3 residues: CASSPAGGVETQYF. CDR3 DNA: TGTGCCAGCAGCCCTGCGGGGGGAGTAGAGACCCAGTACTTC. This chain links TRBV5-5 with TRBJ2-5; 8 bases line up with TRBD2. Germline trimming cut 4 bases from V and 4 bases from J; bases unmatched to any gene: 6. The germline V gene encodes CDR1 SGHKS and CDR2 YYEKEE (reference sequence). The CDR3 length is 14 residues. Full variable domain (remainder filled in from reference TRBV5-5 and TRBJ2-5): DAGVTQSPTHLIKTRGQQVTLRCSPISGHKSVSWYQQVLGQGPQFIFQYYEKEERGRGNFPDRFSARQFPNYSSELNVNALLLGDSALYLCASSPAGGVETQYFGPGTRLLVL.

The genes are TRBV5-1 and TRBJ2-3; D call uncertain. CDR3 length: 11 amino acids. The germline V and J ends were trimmed by 0 bases and 7 bases, with 3 bases remaining between them. CDR1 and CDR2 (germline): SGHRS, YFSETQ. The CDR3 nucleotides read TGCGCCAGCAGCTTGGAGAATACGCAGTATTTT. This sequence encodes CASSLENTQYF.

This sequence joins TRBV28 and TRBJ2-7; possibly TRBD1 or TRBD2 for D (5 bases each). With 2 bases removed from V and 3 bases from J, the gap between germline ends came to 14 bases. The CDR3 has 15 amino acids. Per germline, CDR1 MDHEN and CDR2 SYDVKM. Here the CDR3 reads CASSLDWGLGYEQYF. The CDR3 region has the DNA TGTGCCAGCAGTTTAGATTGGGGGTTAGGCTACGAGCAGTACTTC.

The sample holds one count of this clone. This sequence joins TRBV5-1 and TRBJ1-6; D uncertain. From germline, CDR1 is SGHRS and CDR2 YFSETQ. There are 17 residues in the CDR3. V was cut by 2 bases and J by 9 bases, with 21 bases left in between. The CDR3 DNA follows: TGCGCCAGCAGCTTCGACCTCCCGGGCCTCCCCACTTCACCCCTCCACTTT. Its protein is CASSFDLPGLPTSPLHF.

The J gene is TRBJ2-2, the V gene TRBV10-3, with TRBD1 matching over 9 bases. Unmatched junction bases numbered 8, after V lost 5 bases and J lost 4 bases. Germline CDR1 and CDR2: ENHRY and SYGVKD. The CDR3 is 16 residues long. In DNA, the CDR3 is TGTGCCATCAGTCCCCCGGGACAGGGATTCACCGGGGAGCTGTTTTTT. This encodes CAISPPGQGFTGELFF.

The chain has TRBV6-5 and TRBJ1-4; D is undetermined. CDR1 and CDR2 (germline): MNHEY, SVGAGI. The V gene lost 2 bases and the J gene lost 7 bases, with 11 bases spanning the gap. The length of the CDR3 is 14 residues. CDR3 nucleotide sequence: TGTGCCAGCAGTTACGCCGGTAGAGGTGAAAAACTGTTTTTT. This translates into CASSYAGRGEKLFF.

The chain combines TRBV6-6 with TRBJ2-7; 7 bases agree with TRBD1. V was clipped by 4 bases and J by 0 bases; unmatched bases: 6. CDR1 MNHNY and CDR2 SVGAGI come from the germline V gene (reference sequence). The length of the CDR3 is 15 residues. Here the CDR3 reads CASSSSQGSSYEQYF. CDR3 bases: TGTGCCAGCAGTTCGTCACAGGGGAGCTCCTACGAGCAGTACTTC.

The CDR3 reads CASSDYGNEQFF. CDR3 DNA: TGTGCCAGCTCCGACTACGGGAATGAGCAGTTCTTC. The chain employs TRBV28 and TRBJ2-1, with D perhaps matching TRBD2 (5 bases). The CDR3 length is 12 residues. Germline assignment: CDR1 MDHEN and CDR2 SYDVKM. V was trimmed by 8 bases and J by 7 bases, leaving 12 bases between them.

The V gene is TRBV2, the J gene TRBJ1-1; D ambiguous. CDR3 length equals 13 residues. Germline V gene lookup returns CDR1 SNHLY and CDR2 FYNNEI. Deletions cut 8 bases from V and 0 bases from J, with 10 bases between. This CDR3 is CASFLDLNTEAFF. The CDR3 region has the DNA TGTGCCAGCTTTTTAGACTTGAACACTGAAGCTTTCTTT.

This clone appeared a single time. This sequence joins TRBV6-5 and TRBJ1-2; D is uncertain. Per the germline V gene, CDR1 is MNHEY and CDR2 is SVGAGI. The CDR3 has 14 amino acids. V was clipped by 2 bases and J by 6 bases, with 13 bases between them. The CDR3 nucleotides are TGTGCCAGCAGTTACGGCGGGGTTGGCCATGGCTACACCTTC. Its protein product is CASSYGGVGHGYTF.

This clone turned up a few times. The gene calls are TRBV30 and TRBJ2-1; D ambiguous. This CDR3 has 14 residues. Trimming cost V 0 bases and J 9 bases, with 15 bases left between them. Germline CDR1 is GTSNPN and CDR2 is SVGIG (reference sequence). For the CDR3, the DNA is TGTGCCTGGAGTGTGTGGCTCCAAGGCGGTGAGCAGTTCTTC. This sequence encodes CAWSVWLQGGEQFF.

The genes are TRBV18 and TRBJ1-4, with 8 bases aligning to TRBD1. Germline loops: CDR1 KGHSH, CDR2 LQKENI. This CDR3 has 17 amino acids. Trimming cost V 1 base and J 2 bases; bases outside gene matches: 6. The CDR3: CASSPQLQGATNEKLFF. The CDR3 coding sequence is TGTGCCAGCTCACCACAATTGCAGGGGGCTACTAATGAAAAACTGTTTTTT.